The 22 T cell receptor beta chains listed next were all sequenced from one sample in a study of CD8+CD57+ T cells in acquired aplastic anemia. Genomic DNA acted as the template from which TCR beta VDJ combination and CDR3 sequence profiling were carried out. TCRdb re-called the reads with MiXCR, one entry per CDR3 protein. The sample has a few hundred thousand distinct CDR3 sequences, 60% to 80% seen once. Sequences were obtained from sorted CD4+, CD8+, or CD8+CD57+ T cells (not recorded which) from PBMCs. Source of these receptors: a human donor in good health, serving as a control.

This sequence joins TRBV29-1 and TRBJ2-2; D might be TRBD1 (5 bases). The CDR3 contains 11 residues. The germline CDR1 and CDR2 sequences are SQVTM and ANQGSEA. The V end was cut by 6 bases, the J end by 4 bases, with 6 bases between. In DNA, the CDR3 is TGCAGCGTCCAGGGCACCGGGGAGCTGTTTTTT. Amino acid sequence: CSVQGTGELFF.

This clonotype was seen repeatedly, ten times or more. The chain has TRBV19 and TRBJ1-5; 7 bases map to TRBD1. The CDR3 is 15 residues long. Germline CDR1 LNHDA, CDR2 SQIVND (reference sequence). V gave up 3 bases and J gave up 4 bases; unmatched junction bases: 6. The CDR3 DNA reads TGTGCCAGTAGTATTCACAGGGGTGTAAATCAGCCCCAGCATTTT. Its translation: CASSIHRGVNQPQHF.

This sequence joins TRBV6-5 and TRBJ2-5; 10 bases are a match to TRBD2. There are 16 residues in the CDR3. The V and J ends lost 6 bases and 2 bases, in that order; junction bases with no gene match: 9. The germline gives CDR1 MNHEY, CDR2 SVGAGI. CDR3 in DNA: TGTGCCAGCAGCCCCCGGACTAGCGGTTCACAAGAGACCCAGTACTTC. Translation: CASSPRTSGSQETQYF.

This chain connects TRBV10-3 to TRBJ2-5, with a tentative D call TRBD1 (6 bases). V gave up 8 bases and J gave up 1 base, with 14 bases separating them. CDR1 ENHRY and CDR2 SYGVKD come from the germline V gene. This CDR3 is 14 amino acids long. CDR3 amino acids: CAIVHRDLQETQYF. CDR3 in DNA: TGTGCCATCGTACACAGGGATCTCCAAGAGACCCAGTACTTC.

Turning to this clonotype: A much larger clone sits a single nucleotide away, making a read error possible. The chain links TRBV4-2 to TRBJ1-4; the D is unclear. In germline, CDR1 is LGHNA, CDR2 YNFKEQ. This CDR3 contains 15 residues. DNA of the CDR3: TGTGCCAGCAGCCAGGGATTCACAACTAATGAAACACTGTTTTTT. Protein sequence: CASSQGFTTNETLFF.

In this sample, this clonotype turned up many times. V is TRBV4-2 and J is TRBJ1-1; the D gene is possibly TRBD1 (5 bases). Germline V CDR1 and CDR2: LGHNA, YNFKEQ. V was shortened by 0 bases and J by 4 bases, with 12 bases between the two germline ends. The CDR3 is 15 amino acids. CDR3 bases: TGTGCCAGCAGCCAAGATCGGCTGCAGGGCACTGAAGCTTTCTTT. Translating it yields CASSQDRLQGTEAFF.

Ten or more counts support this clonotype. This sequence joins TRBV30 and TRBJ2-1; 7 bases match TRBD2. V gave up 8 bases and J gave up 5 bases; unmatched junction bases: 9. The CDR3 contains 13 residues. Germline CDR1 reads GTSNPN; CDR2 reads SVGIG (reference sequence). The CDR3 DNA sequence: TGTGCCCAACAATCGGGGGGACACAATGAGCAGTTCTTC. It translates to CAQQSGGHNEQFF.

The V and J genes are TRBV13 and TRBJ1-2; D call uncertain. Trimming cost V 2 bases and J 4 bases, with 11 bases left between them. CDR1 and CDR2 (germline): PRHDT, FYEKMQ (reference sequence). There are 14 residues in the CDR3. The CDR3 reads CASSLLSDSYGYTF. DNA of the CDR3: TGTGCCAGCAGCTTACTGTCGGATTCCTATGGCTACACCTTC.

The chain combines TRBV11-2 with TRBJ2-1, with TRBD2 identical over 13 bases. The CDR3 contains 16 residues. Germline trimming cut 4 bases from V and 5 bases from J; bases unmatched to any gene: 5. Germline V gene lookup returns CDR1 SGHAT and CDR2 FQNNGV. CDR3 coding DNA: TGTGCCAGCAGCTCGGGTACTAGCGGGGGGGACAATGAGCAGTTCTTC. It is translated as CASSSGTSGGDNEQFF.

As for this clonotype: As the CDR3 is not closed by the conserved phenylalanine or tryptophan, this likely results from a read error. The CDR3 is CASRTGVGNTPLHC. The CDR3 DNA follows: TGTGCCAGTAGGACAGGGGTGGGTAATACACCCCTCCACTGT. This chain connects TRBV19 to TRBJ1-6; 8 nucleotides match TRBD1. Germline V gene sequence: CDR1 LNHDA, CDR2 SQIVND (reference sequence). The CDR3 consists of 14 residues.

The rearrangement joins TRBV7-8 to TRBJ2-3; D call uncertain. There are 13 residues in the CDR3. Trimming removed 5 bases at V and 5 bases at J, with 11 bases between. Per germline, CDR1 SGHVS and CDR2 FQNEAQ. In DNA form, the CDR3 reads TGTGCCAGCAGCCCCGCGGCAGGAGATACGCAGTATTTT. Its protein is CASSPAAGDTQYF.

The J gene is TRBJ1-5, the V gene TRBV7-4; 9 nucleotides match TRBD1. Looked up from germline, CDR1 is SGHVT and CDR2 is SQSDAQ. This CDR3 contains 15 residues. The CDR3 protein is CASGTPDRGGQPQHF. The DNA of the CDR3 is TGTGCTAGTGGTACCCCGGACAGGGGAGGTCAGCCCCAGCATTTT.

Concerning this clonotype: The junction and the germline gene differ at one end; a read error may be behind it. This sequence joins TRBV11-3 and TRBJ2-5; tentative D call: TRBD2 (5 bases). Looked up from germline, CDR1 is SGHNT and CDR2 is YENEEA. The CDR3 has 14 amino acids. CDR3 nucleotide sequence: TGTGCCAGCAGCTTAGGAGGGTCCAGCGAGACACAGTCCTTC. Translated, it gives CASSLGGSSETQSF. Based on the CDR3 plus reference TRBV11-3 and TRBJ2-5, the full variable domain is EAGVVQSPRYKIIEKKQPVAFWCNPISGHNTLYWYLQNLGQGPELLIRYENEEAVDDSQLPKDRFSAERLKGVDSTLKIQPAELGDSAVYLCASSLGGSSETQSFGPGTRLLVL.

This clonotype was seen repeatedly, ten times or more. The chain joins TRBV6-5 to TRBJ1-3, with TRBD1 matching over 7 bases. J was trimmed by 8 bases and V by 5 bases; bases with no gene match: 12. This CDR3 has 15 residues. The germline V gene has CDR1 MNHEY and CDR2 SVGAGI. The CDR3 sequence is CASSRTGPPLDTIYF. CDR3 nucleotide sequence: TGTGCCAGCAGTCGGACAGGACCGCCTCTGGACACCATATATTTT.

This clonotype was detected ten times or more. The V call is TRBV5-4, the J call TRBJ2-5, with 12 bases lining up with TRBD1. Per the germline V gene, CDR1 is SGHNT and CDR2 is YYREEE (reference sequence). The J segment lost 6 bases and the V segment lost 4 bases, leaving 7 bases of the junction unmatched. The CDR3 has 15 amino acids. CDR3 nucleotide sequence: TGTGCCAGCAGCGATGGGACAGGGGGCTGGAAGACCCAGTACTTC. Translation: CASSDGTGGWKTQYF.

The V gene is TRBV9, the J gene TRBJ1-1; TRBD1 is a possible D gene (5 bases). The CDR3 runs 15 residues. Germline V gives CDR1 SGDLS, CDR2 YYNGEE. V was trimmed by 4 bases and J by 0 bases, leaving 13 bases between them. CDR3 sequence reads: CASSPRRGVNTEAFF. DNA for the CDR3: TGTGCCAGCAGCCCTCGGCGGGGGGTGAACACTGAAGCTTTCTTT.

J is TRBJ2-1 and V is TRBV20-1; D unresolved. The CDR3 consists of 16 residues. Germline V gene lookup returns CDR1 DFQATT and CDR2 SNEGSKA (reference sequence). V was clipped by 5 bases and J by 7 bases, with 24 bases between them. CDR3 in DNA: TGCAGTGCTCGGAAGGGCCCACCTAATGCGCGTAATGAGCAGTTCTTC. It specifies CSARKGPPNARNEQFF.

The J gene is TRBJ2-7, the V gene TRBV6-2 or TRBV6-3; 9 bases line up with TRBD1. The V and J ends lost 7 bases and 0 bases, in that order; junction bases with no gene match: 10. Germline CDR1 MNHEY, CDR2 SVGEGT. The CDR3 covers 16 residues. Here the CDR3 reads CASTRADRGYSYEQYF. DNA for the CDR3: TGTGCCAGCACACGAGCGGACAGGGGATACTCCTACGAGCAGTACTTC.

J is TRBJ1-3 and V is TRBV5-5, with D uncertain. Trimming pared 3 bases from V and 0 bases from J, leaving 10 bases between. This CDR3 has 15 residues. Germline V gene sequence: CDR1 SGHKS, CDR2 YYEKEE (reference sequence). In DNA, the CDR3 is TGTGCCAGCAGCTCCAACGAAGGCTCTGGAAACACCATATATTTT. Encoded protein: CASSSNEGSGNTIYF.

Concerning this clonotype: This may come from a read error, since a much larger clone is one base off. The chain is built from TRBV20-1 and TRBJ2-1; possible D gene TRBD2, 6 bases. The CDR3 extends over 16 amino acids. CDR1 and CDR2 from the germline V gene are DFQATT and SNEGSKA (reference sequence). The CDR3 nucleotides read TGCAGTGCCTTGGAGGGTGGCGGGGCCGGGTACAATGAGCGGTTCTTC. Protein product: CSALEGGGAGYNERFF.

The table lists this clonotype with many counts. This chain joins TRBV3-1 and TRBJ1-5; D unresolved. Trimming cost V 0 bases and J 4 bases, with 4 bases left between them. CDR3 size: 13 residues. Germline V gene sequence: CDR1 LGHDT, CDR2 YNNKEL (reference sequence). CDR3: CASSQDYNQPQHF. The CDR3 coding sequence is TGTGCCAGCAGCCAAGACTATAATCAGCCCCAGCATTTT.

For this clonotype: As the CDR3 is not closed by the conserved phenylalanine or tryptophan, this likely results from a read error. The DNA is left out, because the CDR3 cannot be placed on it with certainty; the CDR3 is given as TCRdb lists it. The rearrangement joins TRBV7-9 to TRBJ1-2. Including both end residues, the CDR3 is 13 amino acids long. Germline V gene sequence: CDR1 SEHNR, CDR2 FQNEAQ (reference sequence). The CDR3 is CASSSTAGTQYFV.